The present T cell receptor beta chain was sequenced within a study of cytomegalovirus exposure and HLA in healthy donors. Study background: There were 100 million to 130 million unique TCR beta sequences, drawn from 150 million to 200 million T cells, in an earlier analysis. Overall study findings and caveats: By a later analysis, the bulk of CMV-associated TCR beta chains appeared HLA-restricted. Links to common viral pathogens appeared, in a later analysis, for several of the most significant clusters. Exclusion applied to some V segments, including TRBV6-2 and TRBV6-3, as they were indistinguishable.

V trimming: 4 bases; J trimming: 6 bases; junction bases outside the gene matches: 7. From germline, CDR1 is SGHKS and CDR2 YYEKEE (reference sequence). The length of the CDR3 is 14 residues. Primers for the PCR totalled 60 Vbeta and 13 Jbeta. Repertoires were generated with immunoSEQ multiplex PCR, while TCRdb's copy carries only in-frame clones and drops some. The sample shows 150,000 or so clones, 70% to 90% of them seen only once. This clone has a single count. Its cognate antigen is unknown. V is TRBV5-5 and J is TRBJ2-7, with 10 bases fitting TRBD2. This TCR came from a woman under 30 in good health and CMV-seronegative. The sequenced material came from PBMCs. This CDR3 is CASSRLAGVVEQYF. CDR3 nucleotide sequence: TGTGCCAGCAGCAGACTAGCGGGTGTCGTCGAGCAGTACTTC.